The clone carrying this T cell receptor beta chain occurred many times. The antigen remains undetermined. The data stem from a study of CD8+CD57+ T cells in acquired aplastic anemia. Overall study findings and caveats: Patients and controls shared just under 30 CD8+ CDR3 sequences, highly expressed in patients.

For CDR3 and TCR beta VDJ profiling, genomic DNA was the template used. TCRdb called the reads again in MiXCR, with one record for every CDR3 protein. The sample consists of around 170,000 distinct CDR3 sequences, approximately 50% of them appearing once. Patients picked for sequencing had shown CD8+CD57+ cell expansion detected by flow cytometry. Everyone among the patients had severe acquired aplastic anemia. This CDR3 has 14 residues. Trimming removed 1 base from V and 3 bases from J, with 9 bases in between. In germline, CDR1 is MNHNS, CDR2 SASEGT. The rearrangement joins TRBV6-1 to TRBJ1-1; D remains ambiguous. The TCR comes from a human donor with aplastic anemia. Sequenced sample: sorted CD4+, CD8+, or CD8+CD57+ T cells (not recorded which) from PBMCs. CDR3 residues: CASSEVFGHTEAFF. The CDR3 nucleotides are TGTGCCAGCAGTGAAGTGTTTGGACACACTGAAGCTTTCTTT.